This TCR beta chain is drawn from a study of CD8+CD57+ T cells in acquired aplastic anemia. Study at large: Across the sorted CD4+ and CD8+ cells, DNA amounts averaged 3.2 ug.

Germline V gene lookup returns CDR1 SGHRS and CDR2 YFSETQ. This CDR3 is 16 amino acids long. V trimming: 4 bases; J trimming: 4 bases; junction bases outside the gene matches: 11. Study outcomes and limitations: Between the patient and control groups, CD8+ Simpson's diversity did not differ significantly. Patients and controls were found to share more than 25 CD8+ CDR3 sequences.

Before being chosen for sequencing, patients had shown CD8+CD57+ cell expansion by flow cytometry. Each of the patients presented with severe acquired aplastic anemia. Notes on this clonotype: Its antigen is not identified.

Genomic DNA served as template for TCR beta VDJ and CDR3 profiling. From the reads, TCRdb called clonotypes with MiXCR, one entry per CDR3 protein. The sample has some 140,000 distinct CDR3 sequences, around half seen once. Sequenced sample: sorted CD4+, CD8+, or CD8+CD57+ T cells (not recorded which) from PBMCs. This chain connects TRBV5-1 to TRBJ2-3; 8 bases align to TRBD2. The TCR was taken from a human donor with aplastic anemia. In DNA, the CDR3 is TGCGCCAGCAGCACATTGGGACTAGACAATCCAGATACGCAGTATTTT. It encodes CASSTLGLDNPDTQYF.